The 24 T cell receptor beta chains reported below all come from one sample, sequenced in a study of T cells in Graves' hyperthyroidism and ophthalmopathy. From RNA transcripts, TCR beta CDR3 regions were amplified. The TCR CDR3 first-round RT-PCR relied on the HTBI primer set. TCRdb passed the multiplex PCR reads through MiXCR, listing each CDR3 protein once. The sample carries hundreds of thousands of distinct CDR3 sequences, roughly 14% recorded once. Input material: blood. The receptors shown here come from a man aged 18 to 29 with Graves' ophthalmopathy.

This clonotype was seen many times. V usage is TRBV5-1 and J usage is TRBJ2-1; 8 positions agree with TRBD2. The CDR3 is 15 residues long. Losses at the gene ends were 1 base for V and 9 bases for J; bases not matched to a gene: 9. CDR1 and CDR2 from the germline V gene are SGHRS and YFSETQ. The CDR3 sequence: CASSLTWRGAIEQFF. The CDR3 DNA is TGCGCCAGCAGCTTGACGTGGCGGGGGGCCATTGAGCAGTTCTTC.

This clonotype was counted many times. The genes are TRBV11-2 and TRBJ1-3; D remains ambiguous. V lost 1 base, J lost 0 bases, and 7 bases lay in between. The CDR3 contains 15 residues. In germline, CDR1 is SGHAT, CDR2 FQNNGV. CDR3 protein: CASSLGRTSGNTIYF. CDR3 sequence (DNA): TGTGCCAGCAGCTTAGGACGGACCTCTGGAAACACCATATATTTT.

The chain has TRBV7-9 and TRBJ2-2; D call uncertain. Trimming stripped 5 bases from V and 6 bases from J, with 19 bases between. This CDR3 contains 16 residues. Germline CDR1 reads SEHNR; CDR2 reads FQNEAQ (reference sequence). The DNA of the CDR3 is TGTGCCAGCAGCCCCCCTCCCCTTCAGCAAGCCGGGGAGCTGTTTTTT. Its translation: CASSPPPLQQAGELFF.

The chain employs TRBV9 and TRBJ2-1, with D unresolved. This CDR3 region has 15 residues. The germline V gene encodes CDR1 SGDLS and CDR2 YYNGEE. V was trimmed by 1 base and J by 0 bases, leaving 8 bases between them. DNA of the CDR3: TGTGCCAGCAGCGTAACTCCGAGCTCCTACAATGAGCAGTTCTTC. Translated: CASSVTPSSYNEQFF. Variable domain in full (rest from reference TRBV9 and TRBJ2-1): DSGVTQTPKHLITATGQRVTLRCSPRSGDLSVYWYQQSLDQGLQFLIQYYNGEERAKGNILERFSAQQFPDLHSELNLSSLELGDSALYFCASSVTPSSYNEQFFGPGTRLTVL.

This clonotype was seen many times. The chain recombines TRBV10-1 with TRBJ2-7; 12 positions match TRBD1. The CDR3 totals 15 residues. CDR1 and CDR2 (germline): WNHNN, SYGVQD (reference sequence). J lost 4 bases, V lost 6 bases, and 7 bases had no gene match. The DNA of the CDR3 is TGCGCCAGCAGCGACGGGACAGGGGGCCGGTACGAGCAGTACTTC. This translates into CASSDGTGGRYEQYF.

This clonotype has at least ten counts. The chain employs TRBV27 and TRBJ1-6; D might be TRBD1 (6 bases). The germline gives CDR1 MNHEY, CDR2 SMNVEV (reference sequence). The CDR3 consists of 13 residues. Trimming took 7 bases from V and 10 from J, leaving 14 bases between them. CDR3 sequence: CASTQGGRSPLHF. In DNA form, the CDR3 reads TGTGCCAGCACCCAAGGGGGTCGATCACCCCTCCACTTT.

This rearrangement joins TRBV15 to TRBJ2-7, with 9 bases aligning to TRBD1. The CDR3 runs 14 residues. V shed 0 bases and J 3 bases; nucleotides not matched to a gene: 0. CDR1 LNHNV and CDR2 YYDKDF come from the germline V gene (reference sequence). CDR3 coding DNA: TGTGCCACCAGCAGAGAGGGACAGGGCTACGAGCAGTACTTC. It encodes CATSREGQGYEQYF.

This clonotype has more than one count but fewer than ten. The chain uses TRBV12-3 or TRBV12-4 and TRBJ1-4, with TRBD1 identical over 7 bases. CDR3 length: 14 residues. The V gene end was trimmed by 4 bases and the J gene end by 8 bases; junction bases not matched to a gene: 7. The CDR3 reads CASSYQQGSEKLFF. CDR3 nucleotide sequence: TGTGCCAGCAGTTACCAACAGGGGAGCGAAAAACTGTTTTTT.

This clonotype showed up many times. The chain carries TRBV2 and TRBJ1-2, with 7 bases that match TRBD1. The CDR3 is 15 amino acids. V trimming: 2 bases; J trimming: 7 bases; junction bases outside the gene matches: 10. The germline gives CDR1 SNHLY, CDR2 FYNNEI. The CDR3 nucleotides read TGTGCCAGCAGTGAAAGGGGACAGACCCTGCTTGGCTACACCTTC. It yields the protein CASSERGQTLLGYTF.

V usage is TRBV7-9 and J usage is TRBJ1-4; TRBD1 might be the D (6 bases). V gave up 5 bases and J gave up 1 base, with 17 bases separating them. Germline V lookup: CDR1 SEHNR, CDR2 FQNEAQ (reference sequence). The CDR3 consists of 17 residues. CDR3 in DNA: TGTGCCAGCAGCCTGGCCGGGGGCTGGGGAACTAATGAAAAACTGTTTTTT. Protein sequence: CASSLAGGWGTNEKLFF. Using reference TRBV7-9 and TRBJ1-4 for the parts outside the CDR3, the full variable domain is DTGVSQNPRHKITKRGQNVTFRCDPISEHNRLYWYRQTLGQGPEFLTYFQNEAQLEKSRLLSDRFSAERPKGSFSTLEIQRTEQGDSAMYLCASSLAGGWGTNEKLFFGSGTQLSVL.

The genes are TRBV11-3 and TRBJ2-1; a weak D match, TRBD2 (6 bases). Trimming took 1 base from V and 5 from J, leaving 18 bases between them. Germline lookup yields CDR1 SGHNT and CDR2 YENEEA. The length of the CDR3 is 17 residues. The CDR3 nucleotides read TGTGCCAGCAGCTTAGGGACATGGAGGGAAACGGACAATGAGCAGTTCTTC. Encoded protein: CASSLGTWRETDNEQFF. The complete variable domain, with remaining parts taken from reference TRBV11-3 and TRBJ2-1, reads EAGVVQSPRYKIIEKKQPVAFWCNPISGHNTLYWYLQNLGQGPELLIRYENEEAVDDSQLPKDRFSAERLKGVDSTLKIQPAELGDSAVYLCASSLGTWRETDNEQFFGPGTRLTVL.

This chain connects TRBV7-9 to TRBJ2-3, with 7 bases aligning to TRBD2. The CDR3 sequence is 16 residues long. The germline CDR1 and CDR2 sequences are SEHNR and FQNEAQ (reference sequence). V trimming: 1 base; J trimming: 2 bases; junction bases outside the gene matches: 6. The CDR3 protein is CASSLVSAGDTDTQYF. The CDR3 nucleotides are TGTGCCAGCAGCTTAGTGAGTGCGGGGGACACAGATACGCAGTATTTT.

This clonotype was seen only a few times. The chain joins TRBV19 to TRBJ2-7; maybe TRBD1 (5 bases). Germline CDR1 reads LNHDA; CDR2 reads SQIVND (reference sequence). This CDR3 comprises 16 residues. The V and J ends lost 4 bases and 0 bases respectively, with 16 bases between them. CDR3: CASSKSSTVSSYEQYF. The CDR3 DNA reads TGTGCCAGTAGTAAATCCTCGACAGTATCCTCCTACGAGCAGTACTTC.

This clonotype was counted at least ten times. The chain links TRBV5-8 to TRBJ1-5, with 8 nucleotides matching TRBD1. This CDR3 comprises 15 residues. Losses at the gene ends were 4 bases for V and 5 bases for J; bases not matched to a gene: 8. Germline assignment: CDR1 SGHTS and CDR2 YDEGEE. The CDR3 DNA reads TGTGCCAGCAGCCCAGGGACAGGAGGGGATCAGCCCCAGCATTTT. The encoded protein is CASSPGTGGDQPQHF.

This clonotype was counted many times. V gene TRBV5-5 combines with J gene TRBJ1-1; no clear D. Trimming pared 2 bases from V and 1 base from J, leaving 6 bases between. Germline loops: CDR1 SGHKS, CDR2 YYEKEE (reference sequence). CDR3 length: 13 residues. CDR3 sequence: CASSLNTNTEAFF. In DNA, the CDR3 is TGTGCCAGCAGCTTAAATACGAACACTGAAGCTTTCTTT.

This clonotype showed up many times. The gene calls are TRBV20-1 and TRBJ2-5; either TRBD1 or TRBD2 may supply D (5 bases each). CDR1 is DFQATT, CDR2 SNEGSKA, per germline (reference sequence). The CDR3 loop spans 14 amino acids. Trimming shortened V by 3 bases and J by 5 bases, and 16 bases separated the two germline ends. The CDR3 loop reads CSARSYEGWETQYF. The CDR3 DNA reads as TGCAGTGCTAGGAGTTATGAGGGGTGGGAGACCCAGTACTTC.

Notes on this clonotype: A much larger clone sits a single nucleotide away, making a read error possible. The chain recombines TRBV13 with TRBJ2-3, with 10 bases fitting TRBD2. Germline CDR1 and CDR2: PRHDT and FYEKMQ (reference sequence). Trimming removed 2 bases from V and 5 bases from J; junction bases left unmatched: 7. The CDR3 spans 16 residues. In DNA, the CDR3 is TGTGCCAGCAGCTTACCCCTAGCGGGAGCTTTAGATACGCAGTATTTT. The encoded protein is CASSLPLAGALDTQYF.

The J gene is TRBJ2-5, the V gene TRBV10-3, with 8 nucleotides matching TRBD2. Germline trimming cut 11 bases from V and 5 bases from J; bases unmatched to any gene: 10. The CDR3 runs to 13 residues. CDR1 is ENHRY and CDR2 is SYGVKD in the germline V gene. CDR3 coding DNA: TGTGCCGGGTCGGGGGGGCCGGGGGAGACCCAGTACTTC. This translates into CAGSGGPGETQYF.

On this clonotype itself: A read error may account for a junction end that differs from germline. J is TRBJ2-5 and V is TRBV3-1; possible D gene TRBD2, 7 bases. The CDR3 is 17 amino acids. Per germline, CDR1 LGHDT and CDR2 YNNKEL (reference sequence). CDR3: CAGSQDPRASGQETQYF. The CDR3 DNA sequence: TGTGCCGGCAGCCAAGATCCTCGAGCTAGCGGACAGGAGACCCAGTACTTC.

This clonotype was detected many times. The CDR3 DNA follows: TGTGCCAGCAGCATCTCCGGGGGGACCCAAGAGACCCAGTACTTC. Its translation is CASSISGGTQETQYF. The chain joins TRBV6-1 to TRBJ2-5; 7 bases agree with TRBD2. Germline lookup yields CDR1 MNHNS and CDR2 SASEGT. V lost 6 bases, J lost 1 base, and 8 bases stayed unmatched. This CDR3 spans 15 amino acids.

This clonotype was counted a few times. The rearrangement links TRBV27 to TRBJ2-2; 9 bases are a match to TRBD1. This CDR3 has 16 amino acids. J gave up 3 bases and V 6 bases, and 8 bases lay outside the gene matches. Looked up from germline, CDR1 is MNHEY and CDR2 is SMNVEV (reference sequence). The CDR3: CASRGLRTGDTGELFF. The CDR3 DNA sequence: TGTGCCAGCAGAGGTCTCCGGACAGGGGACACCGGGGAGCTGTTTTTT.

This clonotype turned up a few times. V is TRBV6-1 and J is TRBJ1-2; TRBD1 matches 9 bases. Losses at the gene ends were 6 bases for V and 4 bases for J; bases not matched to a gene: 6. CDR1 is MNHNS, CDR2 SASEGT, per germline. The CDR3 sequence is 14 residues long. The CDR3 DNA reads TGTGCCAGCAGGCGACAGGGGGTTGGCTATGGCTACACCTTC. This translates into CASRRQGVGYGYTF.

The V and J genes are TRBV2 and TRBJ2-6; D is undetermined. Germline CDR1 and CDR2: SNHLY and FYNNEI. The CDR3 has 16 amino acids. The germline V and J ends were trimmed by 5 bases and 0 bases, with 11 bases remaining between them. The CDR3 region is CASSSAPASGANVLTF. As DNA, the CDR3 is TGTGCCAGCAGTTCCGCCCCCGCCTCTGGGGCCAACGTCCTGACTTTC.

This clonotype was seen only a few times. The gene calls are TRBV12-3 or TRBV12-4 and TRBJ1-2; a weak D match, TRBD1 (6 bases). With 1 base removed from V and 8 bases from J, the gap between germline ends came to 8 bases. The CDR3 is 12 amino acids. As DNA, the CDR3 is TGTGCCAGCAGTTTAGGCAGGGGAGGCTACACCTTC. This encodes CASSLGRGGYTF.